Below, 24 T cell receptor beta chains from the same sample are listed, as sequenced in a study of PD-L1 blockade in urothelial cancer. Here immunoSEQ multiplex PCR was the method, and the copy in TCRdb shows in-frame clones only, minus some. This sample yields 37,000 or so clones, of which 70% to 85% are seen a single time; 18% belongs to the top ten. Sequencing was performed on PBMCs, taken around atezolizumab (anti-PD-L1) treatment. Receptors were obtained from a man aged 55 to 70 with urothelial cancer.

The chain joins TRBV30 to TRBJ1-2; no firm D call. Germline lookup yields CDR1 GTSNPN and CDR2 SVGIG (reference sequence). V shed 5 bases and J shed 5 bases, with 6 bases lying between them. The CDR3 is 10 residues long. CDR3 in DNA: TGTGCCTGGGAGTCTTATGGCTACACCTTC. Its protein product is CAWESYGYTF.

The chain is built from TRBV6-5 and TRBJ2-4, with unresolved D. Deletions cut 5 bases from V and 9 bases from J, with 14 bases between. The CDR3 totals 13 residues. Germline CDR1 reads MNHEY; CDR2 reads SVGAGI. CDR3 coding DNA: TGTGCCAGCAGTGGCGGAACGTCCGGCATTCAGTACTTC. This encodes CASSGGTSGIQYF.

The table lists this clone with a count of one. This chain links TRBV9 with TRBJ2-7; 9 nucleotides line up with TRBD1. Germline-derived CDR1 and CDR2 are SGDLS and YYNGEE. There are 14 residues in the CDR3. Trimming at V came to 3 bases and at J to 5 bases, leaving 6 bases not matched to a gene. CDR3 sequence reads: CASSAGQGIDEQYF. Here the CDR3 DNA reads TGTGCCAGCAGCGCGGGACAGGGCATCGACGAGCAGTACTTC. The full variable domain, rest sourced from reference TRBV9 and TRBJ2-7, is DSGVTQTPKHLITATGQRVTLRCSPRSGDLSVYWYQQSLDQGLQFLIQYYNGEERAKGNILERFSAQQFPDLHSELNLSSLELGDSALYFCASSAGQGIDEQYFGPGTRLTVT.

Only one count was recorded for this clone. The CDR3 coding sequence is TGTGCCAGCAGAAGCCAGCGGGGGAGCACAGATACGCAGTATTTT. Translated: CASRSQRGSTDTQYF. The chain uses TRBV6-6 and TRBJ2-3, with TRBD2 identical over 8 bases. Germline values: CDR1 MNHNY, CDR2 SVGAGI (reference sequence). V was clipped by 6 bases and J by 0 bases; unmatched bases: 5. The CDR3 is 15 residues long.

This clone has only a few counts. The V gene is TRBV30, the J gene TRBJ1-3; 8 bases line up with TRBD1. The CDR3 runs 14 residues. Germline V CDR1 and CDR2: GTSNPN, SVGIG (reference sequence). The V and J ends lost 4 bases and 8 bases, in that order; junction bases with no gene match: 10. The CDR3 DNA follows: TGTGCCTGGAAAAACGGACAGGGAGGGGACACCATATATTTT. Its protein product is CAWKNGQGGDTIYF.

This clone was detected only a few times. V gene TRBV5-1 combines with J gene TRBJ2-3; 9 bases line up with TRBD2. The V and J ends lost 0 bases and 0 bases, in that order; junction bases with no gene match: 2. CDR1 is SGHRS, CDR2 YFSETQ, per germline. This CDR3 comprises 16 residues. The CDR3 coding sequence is TGCGCCAGCAGCTTGGAGCGGGGGGTCAGCACAGATACGCAGTATTTT. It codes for CASSLERGVSTDTQYF. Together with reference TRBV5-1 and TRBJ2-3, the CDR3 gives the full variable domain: KAGVTQTPRYLIKTRGQQVTLSCSPISGHRSVSWYQQTPGQGLQFLFEYFSETQRNKGNFPGRFSGRQFSNSRSEMNVSTLELGDSALYLCASSLERGVSTDTQYFGPGTRLTVL.

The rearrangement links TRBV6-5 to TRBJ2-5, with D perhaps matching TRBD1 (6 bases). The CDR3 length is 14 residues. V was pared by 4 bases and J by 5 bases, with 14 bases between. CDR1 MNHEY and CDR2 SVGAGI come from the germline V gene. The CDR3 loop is CASSSGHLGETQYF. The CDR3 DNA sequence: TGTGCCAGCAGTTCGGGACACCTCGGGGAGACCCAGTACTTC.

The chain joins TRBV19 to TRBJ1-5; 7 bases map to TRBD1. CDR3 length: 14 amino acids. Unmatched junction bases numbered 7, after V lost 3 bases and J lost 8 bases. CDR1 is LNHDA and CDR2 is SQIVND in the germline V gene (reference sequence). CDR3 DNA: TGTGCCAGTAGTATCTTCGACAGGGCGAAGCCCCAGCATTTT. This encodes CASSIFDRAKPQHF.

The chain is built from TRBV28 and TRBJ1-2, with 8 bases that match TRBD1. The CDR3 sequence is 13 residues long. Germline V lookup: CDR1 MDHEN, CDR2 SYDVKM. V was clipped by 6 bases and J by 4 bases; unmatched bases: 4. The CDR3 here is CASRSTGAYGYTF. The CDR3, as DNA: TGTGCCAGCAGATCGACAGGGGCCTATGGCTACACCTTC.

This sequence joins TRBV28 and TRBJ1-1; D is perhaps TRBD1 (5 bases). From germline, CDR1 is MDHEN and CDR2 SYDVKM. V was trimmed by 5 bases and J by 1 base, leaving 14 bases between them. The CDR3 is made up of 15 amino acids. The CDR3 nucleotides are TGTGCCAGCAGTCGTGGCGGGGGTGAGAACACTGAAGCTTTCTTT. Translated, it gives CASSRGGGENTEAFF.

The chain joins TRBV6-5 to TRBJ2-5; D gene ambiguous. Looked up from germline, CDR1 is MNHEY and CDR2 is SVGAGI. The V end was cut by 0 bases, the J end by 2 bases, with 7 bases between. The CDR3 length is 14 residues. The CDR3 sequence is CASSYSTGQETQYF. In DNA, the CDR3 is TGTGCCAGCAGTTACTCGACCGGGCAAGAGACCCAGTACTTC.

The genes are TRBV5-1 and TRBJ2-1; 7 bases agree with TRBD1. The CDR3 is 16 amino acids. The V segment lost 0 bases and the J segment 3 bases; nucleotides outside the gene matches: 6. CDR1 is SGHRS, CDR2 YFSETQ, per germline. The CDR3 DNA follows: TGCGCCAGCAGCTTGGTGGGACAGCTAAGCTACAATGAGCAGTTCTTC. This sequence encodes CASSLVGQLSYNEQFF.

The CDR3 is CASSLATGGLYGYTF. The CDR3 region has the DNA TGTGCCAGCAGCTTAGCGACAGGGGGGCTCTATGGCTACACCTTC. The V gene is TRBV7-2, the J gene TRBJ1-2; 9 bases line up with TRBD1. CDR1 and CDR2 (germline): SGHTA, FQGNSA. The CDR3 consists of 15 residues. J lost 4 bases, V lost 0 bases, and 3 bases had no gene match.

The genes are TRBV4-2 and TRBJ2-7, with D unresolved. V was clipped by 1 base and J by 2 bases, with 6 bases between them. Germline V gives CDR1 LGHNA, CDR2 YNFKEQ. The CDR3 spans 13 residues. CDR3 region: CASSQGPTYEQYF. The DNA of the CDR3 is TGTGCCAGCAGCCAAGGGCCCACCTACGAGCAGTACTTC.

This chain's CDR3 is CASSETGTQETQYF. The CDR3, as DNA: TGTGCCAGCAGTGAAACAGGGACCCAAGAGACCCAGTACTTC. The chain is built from TRBV6-1 and TRBJ2-5, with a possible D match to TRBD1 (6 bases). Germline V gene sequence: CDR1 MNHNS, CDR2 SASEGT. Trimming took off 2 bases at V and 1 base at J, with 8 bases between the two ends. This CDR3 has 14 residues.

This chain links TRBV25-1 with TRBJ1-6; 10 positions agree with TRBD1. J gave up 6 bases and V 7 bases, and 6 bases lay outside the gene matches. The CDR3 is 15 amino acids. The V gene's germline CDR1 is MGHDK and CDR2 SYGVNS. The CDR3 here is CASMTGGLGNSPLHF. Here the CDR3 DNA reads TGTGCCAGCATGACAGGGGGCTTGGGTAATTCACCCCTCCACTTT.

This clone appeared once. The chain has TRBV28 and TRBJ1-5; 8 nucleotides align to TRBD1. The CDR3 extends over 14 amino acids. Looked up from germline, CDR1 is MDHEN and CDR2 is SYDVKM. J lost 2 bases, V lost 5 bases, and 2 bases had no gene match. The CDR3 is CASSATGGNQPQHF. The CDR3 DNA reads TGTGCCAGCAGTGCGACAGGGGGCAATCAGCCCCAGCATTTT.

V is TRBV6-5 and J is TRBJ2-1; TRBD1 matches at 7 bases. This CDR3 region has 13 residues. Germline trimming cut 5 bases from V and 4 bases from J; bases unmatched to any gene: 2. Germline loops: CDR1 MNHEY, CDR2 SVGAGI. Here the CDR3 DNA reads TGTGCCAGCAGTCAGGGACAGTACAATGAGCAGTTCTTC. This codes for CASSQGQYNEQFF.

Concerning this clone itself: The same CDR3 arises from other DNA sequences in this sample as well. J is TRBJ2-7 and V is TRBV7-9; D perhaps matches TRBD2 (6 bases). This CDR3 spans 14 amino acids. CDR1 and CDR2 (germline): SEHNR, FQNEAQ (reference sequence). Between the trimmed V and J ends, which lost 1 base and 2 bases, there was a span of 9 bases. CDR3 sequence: CASSLGGDPYEQYF. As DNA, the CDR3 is TGTGCCAGCAGCTTAGGGGGGGACCCCTACGAGCAGTACTTC.

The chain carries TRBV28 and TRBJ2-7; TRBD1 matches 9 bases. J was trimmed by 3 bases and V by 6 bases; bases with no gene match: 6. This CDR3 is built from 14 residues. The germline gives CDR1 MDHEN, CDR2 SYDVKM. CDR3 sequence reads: CASRSGTGSYEQYF. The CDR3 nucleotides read TGTGCCAGCAGGTCCGGGACAGGGAGCTACGAGCAGTACTTC.

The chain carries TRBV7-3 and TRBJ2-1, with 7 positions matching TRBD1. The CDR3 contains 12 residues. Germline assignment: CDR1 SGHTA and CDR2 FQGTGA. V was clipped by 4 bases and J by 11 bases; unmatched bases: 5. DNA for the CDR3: TGTGCCAGCAGCTCAGGGGGTGGTAAGCAGTTCTTC. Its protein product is CASSSGGGKQFF.

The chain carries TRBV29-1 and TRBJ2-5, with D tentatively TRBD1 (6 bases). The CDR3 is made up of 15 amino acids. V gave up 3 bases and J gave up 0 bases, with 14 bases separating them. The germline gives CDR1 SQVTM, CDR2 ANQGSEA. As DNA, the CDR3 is TGCAGCGTTGAGCCACAGGGCCTGTACCAAGAGACCCAGTACTTC. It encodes CSVEPQGLYQETQYF.

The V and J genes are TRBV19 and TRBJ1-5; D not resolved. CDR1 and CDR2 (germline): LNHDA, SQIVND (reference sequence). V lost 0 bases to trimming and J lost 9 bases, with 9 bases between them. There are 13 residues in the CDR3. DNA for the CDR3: TGTGCCAGTAGTATAGATCCGGGGTTGCCCCAGCATTTT. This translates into CASSIDPGLPQHF.

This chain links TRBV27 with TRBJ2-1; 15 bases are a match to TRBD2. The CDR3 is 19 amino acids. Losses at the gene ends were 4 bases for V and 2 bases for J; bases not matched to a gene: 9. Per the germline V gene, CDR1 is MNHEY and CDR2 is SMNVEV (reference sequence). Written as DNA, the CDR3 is TGTGCCAGCAGTTCAAGGACTAGCGGGGGGGAGAAAGCCTACAATGAGCAGTTCTTC. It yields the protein CASSSRTSGGEKAYNEQFF.